Each of the 8 T cell receptor beta chains below was sequenced from the same sample in a study of monozygotic twins with inflammatory bowel disease. TCRdb reprocessed the 5' RACE reads, with one entry per CDR3 protein and no DNA. Its listing shows 150,000 to 200,000 distinct CDR3 sequences. The sequencing input was blood. These TCRs come from a human donor with ulcerative colitis or Crohn's disease, or a healthy co-twin of an affected twin (not recorded which).

The CDR3 spells CSVARRLNTGAFF. This chain joins TRBV29-1 and TRBJ1-1. CDR3 length equals 13 residues. Germline values: CDR1 SQVTM, CDR2 ANQGSEA.

The rearrangement joins TRBV6-2 or TRBV6-3 to TRBJ2-3; the D call of TRBD2 rests on TCRdb alone, since no DNA is present to check it. Germline assignment: CDR1 MNHEY and CDR2 SVGEGT. The CDR3 contains 15 residues. The CDR3 sequence: CASSLLAGSTDTQYF.

The CDR3 region is CASSQLDGYPTMKQFF. V gene TRBV14 combines with J gene TRBJ2-1. From germline, CDR1 is SGHDN and CDR2 FVKESK. The CDR3 loop spans 16 amino acids.

The J gene is TRBJ2-6, the V gene TRBV27. This CDR3 contains 16 residues. Per germline, CDR1 MNHEY and CDR2 SMNVEV (reference sequence). The CDR3 reads CASSSDFGSGANVLTF.

This chain uses TRBV27 with TRBJ1-2. Germline CDR1 MNHEY, CDR2 SMNVEV (reference sequence). The CDR3 has 15 residues. This chain's CDR3 is CASRLIGHPNYGYTF.

The gene calls are TRBV12-3 or TRBV12-4 and TRBJ2-7; TCRdb's assignment of TRBD1 cannot be checked, as there is no DNA. This CDR3 has 16 residues. CDR3 residues: CASSSQGKGGPHEQYF.

The chain has TRBV10-3 and TRBJ2-5; TCRdb names TRBD2, which stays unverified in the absence of DNA. The V gene's germline CDR1 is ENHRY and CDR2 SYGVKD. The CDR3 runs 14 residues. The CDR3 sequence is CAISDGSPRQTQYF.

The chain joins TRBV14 to TRBJ1-2. The CDR3 runs 14 residues. Germline V lookup: CDR1 SGHDN, CDR2 FVKESK. The CDR3: CASSRGRPEYGYTF.